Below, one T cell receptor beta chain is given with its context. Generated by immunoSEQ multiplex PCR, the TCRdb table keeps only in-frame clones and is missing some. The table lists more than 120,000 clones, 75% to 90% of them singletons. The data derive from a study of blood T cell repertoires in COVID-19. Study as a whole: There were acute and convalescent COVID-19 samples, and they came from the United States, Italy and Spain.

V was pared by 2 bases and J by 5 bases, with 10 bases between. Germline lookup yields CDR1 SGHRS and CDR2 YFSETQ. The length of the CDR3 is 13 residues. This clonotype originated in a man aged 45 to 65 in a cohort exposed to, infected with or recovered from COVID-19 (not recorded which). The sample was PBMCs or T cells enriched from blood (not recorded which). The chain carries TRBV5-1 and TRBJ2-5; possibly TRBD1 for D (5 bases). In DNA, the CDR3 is TGCGCCAGCAGCTTCTCAGGGTTTGAGACCCAGTACTTC. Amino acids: CASSFSGFETQYF. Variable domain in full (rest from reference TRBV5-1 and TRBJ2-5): KAGVTQTPRYLIKTRGQQVTLSCSPISGHRSVSWYQQTPGQGLQFLFEYFSETQRNKGNFPGRFSGRQFSNSRSEMNVSTLELGDSALYLCASSFSGFETQYFGPGTRLLVL.